This TCR beta chain was recovered during a study of cytomegalovirus exposure and HLA in healthy donors. Study-wide results and limits: Later on, a genetic analysis was performed. It linked a missense variant in DCLRE1C with V- and J-gene trimming of TCR beta.

PCR involved 60 Vbeta and 13 Jbeta primers. Produced via immunoSEQ multiplex PCR; TCRdb's table is partial and in-frame only. The data contain under 200,000 clones, around 80% of them singletons. Remarks on this clone: Its antigen is currently unknown.

Sequencing was carried out using PBMCs. This TCR derives from a male donor in good health and CMV-seronegative.

For the CDR3, the DNA is TGTGCCTGGAGTGTGGGGGTAGCGGCCCAAGAGACCCAGTACTTC. Its protein is CAWSVGVAAQETQYF. J is TRBJ2-5 and V is TRBV30; D possibly corresponds to TRBD2 (6 bases). Germline lookup yields CDR1 GTSNPN and CDR2 SVGIG (reference sequence). Trimming removed 0 bases at V and 1 base at J, with 12 bases between. This CDR3 spans 15 amino acids.